The rows below give T cell receptor beta chains drawn from one sample of a study of cytomegalovirus exposure and HLA in healthy donors. Generated by immunoSEQ multiplex PCR, the TCRdb table keeps only in-frame clones and is missing some. In the table there are more than 110,000 clones, around 90% of which are singletons. Specimen: PBMCs. The receptors originated from a woman in her late teens or twenties in good health and CMV-seropositive. Both conserved end residues are part of each CDR3. Each record gives: D gene, clone size, V gene, J gene, CDR3 DNA, CDR3 protein. D genes are given only for firm matches. Rows may omit the clone size; those that give it use once, few, many or a size class.

TRBD2	-	TRBV6-1	TRBJ2-1	TGTGCCAGCAGTGAAGAGGCTAGCGGCGAGTTCTTC	CASSEEASGEFF
-	-	TRBV9	TRBJ2-5	TGTGCCAGCAGCGTCGGGGCAGGGGAGCGGGAGACCCAGTACTTC	CASSVGAGERETQYF
-	many	TRBV28	TRBJ1-5	TGTGCCAGCAGTAATCTCCATCAGCCCCAGCATTTT	CASSNLHQPQHF
TRBD1	-	TRBV5-5	TRBJ1-5	TGTGCCAGCACCTCAGGACAGGGAACAATTCAGCCCCAGCATTTT	CASTSGQGTIQPQHF
TRBD1	few	TRBV28	TRBJ1-5	TGTGCCAGCAGGGAGGGGGCGGGTCAGCCCCAGCATTTT	CASREGAGQPQHF
TRBD1	-	TRBV28	TRBJ1-5	TGTGCCAGCAGTATAAGGGGACAGGCGTTTAATCAGCCCCAGCATTTT	CASSIRGQAFNQPQHF
TRBD2	-	TRBV6-6	TRBJ2-7	TGTGCCAGCAGTTACGACCGGACTAGCGGGAGTTGTGAGCAGTACTTC	CASSYDRTSGSCEQYF
-	-	TRBV20-1	TRBJ1-1	TGCAGTGCTCTAGGGGTAGATGAAGCTTTCTTT	CSALGVDEAFF
-	once	TRBV5-1	TRBJ2-7	TGCGCCAGCAGCTTATCGGGGGATACCTACGAGCAGTACTTC	CASSLSGDTYEQYF
TRBD1	-	TRBV5-1	TRBJ2-2	TGCGCCAGCAGCGTGGCCGGGACAGGCAACACCGGGGAGCTGTTTTTT	CASSVAGTGNTGELFF
TRBD2	-	TRBV27	TRBJ2-6	TGTGCCAGCGGCGGGAGCTCTGGGGCCAACGTCCTGACTTTC	CASGGSSGANVLTF
-	once	TRBV9	TRBJ2-7	TGTGCCAGCAGCGTAGATCCAGCGGGTCGTTCCTACGAGCAGTACTTC	CASSVDPAGRSYEQYF
-	-	TRBV29-1	TRBJ1-1	TGCAGCGTTCAGGGCCCTGACACTGAAGCTTTCTTT	CSVQGPDTEAFF
-	-	TRBV27	TRBJ1-1	TGTGCCAGCAGTTCTCTTGGGAGGGGGGAGAGCACTGAAGCTTTCTTT	CASSSLGRGESTEAFF
-	-	TRBV6-5	TRBJ2-7	TGTGCCAGCAGTTACCTAGGAGAAAACGAGCAGTACTTC	CASSYLGENEQYF
TRBD1	once	TRBV2	TRBJ1-6	TGTGCCAGCACAGGGGGCTCGGGCTCCTATAATTCACCCCTCCACTTT	CASTGGSGSYNSPLHF
-	-	TRBV6-5	TRBJ1-1	TGTGCCAGCAGTTACGGGGGACTTTATACTGAAGCTTTCTTT	CASSYGGLYTEAFF
TRBD2	-	TRBV2	TRBJ2-7	TGTGCCAGCAGTGAAGGCGGGGGGCGTATTTACGAGCAGTACTTC	CASSEGGGRIYEQYF
-	-	TRBV6-6	TRBJ2-2	TGTGCCAGCAGTTACCGCCCTAGCGCGATGGACGGGGAGCTGTTTTTT	CASSYRPSAMDGELFF
TRBD2	-	TRBV28	TRBJ2-3	TGTGCCAGCAGCCCTCCCGGACTAGCGGGGCCGGAAAGATATACGCAGTATTTT	CASSPPGLAGPERYTQYF
TRBD1	-	TRBV6-1	TRBJ1-1	TGTGCCAGCAGGGGGACAGGAGTGAACACTGAAGCTTTCTTT	CASRGTGVNTEAFF
TRBD1	-	TRBV15	TRBJ1-1	TGTGCCACCAGCCCAGAGACAGGGATGGAAGCTTTCTTT	CATSPETGMEAFF
-	-	TRBV28	TRBJ1-2	TGTGCCAGCAGGCTCGGGGGACGCTATGGCTACACCTTC	CASRLGGRYGYTF
-	-	TRBV5-4	TRBJ2-5	TGTGCCAGCAGCCAAGGGACTTACCAAGAGACCCAGTACTTC	CASSQGTYQETQYF
TRBD1	-	TRBV5-1	TRBJ1-6	TGCGCCAGCAGCCCACAGGGACAGGGGGATTCACCCCTCCACTTT	CASSPQGQGDSPLHF
-	-	TRBV19	TRBJ1-5	TGTGCCAGTAGTATCCTATACAGGGACAGCAATCAGCCCCAGCATTTT	CASSILYRDSNQPQHF
TRBD1	-	TRBV28	TRBJ2-4	TGTGCCAGCAGTTTCGTAGGGGGCAGGAAAAACATTCAGTACTTC	CASSFVGGRKNIQYF
-	-	TRBV27	TRBJ1-1	TGTGCCAGCAGTTTTGGGCAGCCGAACACTGAAGCTTTCTTT	CASSFGQPNTEAFF
TRBD1	few	TRBV7-6	TRBJ2-2	TGTGCCAGCAGCTTAGAGACAGGGTCGAACACCGGGGAGCTGTTTTTT	CASSLETGSNTGELFF
-	-	TRBV5-1	TRBJ2-3	TGCGCCAGCAGCTCCGGGGATAGCGGCAGCACAGATACGCAGTATTTT	CASSSGDSGSTDTQYF
-	-	TRBV6-1	TRBJ1-1	TGTGCCAGCAGTGAAGCACCTATCCCGGTGAACACTGAAGCTTTCTTT	CASSEAPIPVNTEAFF
-	-	TRBV10-3	TRBJ1-5	TGTGCCATCAGTGTCGGCGGGGACCAGCCCCAGCATTTT	CAISVGGDQPQHF
TRBD2	-	TRBV6-5	TRBJ2-7	TGTGCCAGCAGCCAAGGACTAGTCGGCGAGCAGTACTTC	CASSQGLVGEQYF
TRBD2	-	TRBV7-9	TRBJ2-1	TGTGCCAGCAGCTTCTCGGGGACTAGCGGGAGTGTTGAGCAGTTCTTC	CASSFSGTSGSVEQFF
-	few	TRBV9	TRBJ2-5	TGTGCCAGCAGCGTAGGAGGGGGACGGCCGACCCAGTACTTC	CASSVGGGRPTQYF
-	-	TRBV2	TRBJ2-3	TGTGCCAGCAGTGATTGGGTGGCGGGAAGCGCCTTGCCAGATACGCAGTATTTT	CASSDWVAGSALPDTQYF
TRBD1	-	TRBV15	TRBJ2-1	TGTGCCACCAGCAGGGGCACGGGACAGGGGTCGAATGAGCAGTTCTTC	CATSRGTGQGSNEQFF
-	-	TRBV5-6	TRBJ2-2	TGTGCCAGCAGCCAGAGGACCGGGCGGGCCGGGGAGCTGTTTTTT	CASSQRTGRAGELFF
-	-	TRBV27	TRBJ2-7	TGTGCCAGCAGTTTCGCAGGGCAGTACTTC	CASSFAGQYF
-	-	TRBV28	TRBJ1-2	TGTGCCAGCAGTTATCGGGATGCAACTGGCTACACCTTC	CASSYRDATGYTF
-	-	TRBV11-3	TRBJ1-4	TGTGCCAGCAGCTTAGTAGGGAGGCCGGGTGGTGAAAAACTGTTTTTT	CASSLVGRPGGEKLFF
-	-	TRBV6-5	TRBJ2-1	TGTGCCAGCAGAGACGAGGGAGGTCTAGGTGAGCAGTTCTTC	CASRDEGGLGEQFF
-	-	TRBV27	TRBJ1-1	TGTGCCAGCAGTTTATCTCCAGGTGTGATGAACACTGAAGCTTTCTTT	CASSLSPGVMNTEAFF
TRBD1	-	TRBV6-1	TRBJ1-1	TGTGCCAGCAGACCGGGACAGGGGCTATCACACGATGCTTTCTTT	CASRPGQGLSHDAFF
TRBD2	once	TRBV7-6	TRBJ2-1	TGTGCCAGCAGCCGAGCGGGAGTCCCCTACAATGAGCAGTTCTTC	CASSRAGVPYNEQFF
TRBD2	-	TRBV19	TRBJ2-5	TGTGCCAGTACCGCCCTAGCGGGTCAAGAGACCCAGTACTTC	CASTALAGQETQYF
TRBD2	-	TRBV9	TRBJ2-3	TGTGCCAGCAGCGTAGCAGCGGGGGGGCAAGATACGCAGTATTTT	CASSVAAGGQDTQYF
-	once	TRBV2	TRBJ2-7	TGTGCCAGCAGTGATGGGTTAGTTTGGTCAGGGTCCCACGAGCAGTACTTC	CASSDGLVWSGSHEQYF
TRBD2	-	TRBV29-1	TRBJ2-3	TGCAGCGCTGGACTAGCGGGGGGTGTGGCAGATACGCAGTATTTT	CSAGLAGGVADTQYF
-	-	TRBV5-4	TRBJ1-6	TGTGCCAGCAGCTTGGCGCCACTCGATTCACCCCTCCACTTT	CASSLAPLDSPLHF